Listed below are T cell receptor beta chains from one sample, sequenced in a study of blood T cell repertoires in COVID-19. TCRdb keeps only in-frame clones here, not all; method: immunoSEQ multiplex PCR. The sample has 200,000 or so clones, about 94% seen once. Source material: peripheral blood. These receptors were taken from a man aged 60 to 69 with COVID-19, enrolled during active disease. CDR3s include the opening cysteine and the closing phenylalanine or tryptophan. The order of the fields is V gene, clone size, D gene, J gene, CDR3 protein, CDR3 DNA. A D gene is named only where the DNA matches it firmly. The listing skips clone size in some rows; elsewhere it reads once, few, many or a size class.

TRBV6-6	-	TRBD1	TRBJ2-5	CASSYSGQGQETQYF	TGTGCCAGCAGTTACTCGGGACAGGGCCAAGAGACCCAGTACTTC
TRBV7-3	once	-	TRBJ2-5	CASSRGAYDQETQYF	TGTGCCAGCAGCCGGGGGGCATACGACCAAGAGACCCAGTACTTC
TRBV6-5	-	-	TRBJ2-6	CASSYSWRAGANVLTF	TGTGCCAGCAGTTACTCGTGGAGGGCTGGGGCCAACGTCCTGACTTTC
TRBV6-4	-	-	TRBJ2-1	CKPTPGGNEQFF	TGCAAGCCGACGCCCGGGGGCAATGAGCAGTTCTTC
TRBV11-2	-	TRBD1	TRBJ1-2	CASTQGPANYGYTF	TGTGCCAGCACACAGGGGCCCGCTAACTATGGCTACACCTTC
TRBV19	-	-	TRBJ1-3	CASIRDISGNTIYF	TGTGCCAGTATTCGGGACATCTCTGGAAACACCATATATTTT
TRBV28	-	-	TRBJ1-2	CASSFGQYGYTF	TGTGCCAGCAGTTTTGGACAGTATGGCTACACCTTC
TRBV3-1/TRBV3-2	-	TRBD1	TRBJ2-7	CASSQLVQGASHF	TGTGCCAGCAGCCAACTAGTACAGGGGGCTTCGCACTTC
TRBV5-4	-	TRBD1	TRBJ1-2	CASSLAGQGDYGYTF	TGTGCCAGCAGCTTGGCCGGGCAGGGGGACTATGGCTACACCTTC
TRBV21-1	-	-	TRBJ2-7	CASSKKGRTSGGSSYEQYF	TGTGCCAGCAGCAAAAAGGGGAGGACTAGCGGGGGTTCCTCCTACGAGCAGTACTTC
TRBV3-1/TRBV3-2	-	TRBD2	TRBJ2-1	CASSGLQRGYNEQFF	TGTGCCAGCAGCGGGCTCCAGCGGGGGTACAATGAGCAGTTCTTC
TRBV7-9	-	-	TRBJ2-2	CASSFDRWEELFF	TGTGCCAGCAGCTTTGACAGATGGGAGGAGCTGTTTTTT
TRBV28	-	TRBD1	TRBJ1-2	CASSKDRENYGYTF	TGTGCCAGCAGTAAAGACAGGGAGAACTATGGCTACACCTTC
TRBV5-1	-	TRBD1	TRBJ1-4	CASSLTGGTEKLFF	TGCGCCAGCAGCTTGACAGGGGGAACTGAAAAACTGTTTTTT
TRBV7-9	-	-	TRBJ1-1	CASSLGGLMGTEAFF	TGTGCCAGCAGCTTAGGGGGCCTCATGGGGACTGAAGCTTTCTTT
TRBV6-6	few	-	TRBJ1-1	CASTKGGWAEAFF	TGTGCCAGCACCAAGGGGGGGTGGGCGGAAGCTTTCTTT
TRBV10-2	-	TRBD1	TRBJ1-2	CASSEGGTGGNYGYTF	TGCGCCAGCAGTGAAGGGGGGACAGGGGGTAACTATGGCTACACCTTC
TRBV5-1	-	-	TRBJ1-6	CASSLREVDNSPLHF	TGCGCCAGCAGCTTGAGGGAGGTGGATAATTCACCCCTCCACTTT
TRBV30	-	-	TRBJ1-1	CAWSRRGGGTEAFF	TGTGCCTGGAGTCGAAGGGGCGGGGGGACTGAAGCTTTCTTT
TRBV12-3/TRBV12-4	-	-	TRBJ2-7	CASSSSYEQYF	TGTGCCAGCAGTTCGAGCTACGAGCAGTACTTC
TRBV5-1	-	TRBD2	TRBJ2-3	CASSLLTSGSDTQYF	TGCGCCAGCAGCTTGTTGACTAGCGGGAGCGATACGCAGTATTTT
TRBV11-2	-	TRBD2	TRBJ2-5	CASSLGLGLGETQYF	TGTGCCAGCAGCTTGGGACTAGGTTTGGGGGAGACCCAGTACTTC
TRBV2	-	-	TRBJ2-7	CASRDRPPKATEQYF	TGTGCCAGCAGAGACAGGCCTCCCAAGGCTACCGAGCAGTACTTC
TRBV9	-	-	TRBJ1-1	CASSVDGPGVNTEAFF	TGTGCCAGCAGCGTAGACGGTCCAGGGGTGAACACTGAAGCTTTCTTT
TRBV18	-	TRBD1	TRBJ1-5	CASSLTGGDNQPQHF	TGTGCCAGCTCACTGACAGGGGGCGACAATCAGCCCCAGCATTTT
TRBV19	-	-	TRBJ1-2	CASRGQLLIGPHGYTF	TGTGCCAGCCGAGGACAGCTCCTGATCGGTCCCCATGGCTACACCTTC
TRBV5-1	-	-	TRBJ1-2	CASRQGIYGYTF	TGCGCCAGCAGGCAGGGGATCTATGGCTACACCTTC
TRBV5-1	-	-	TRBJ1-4	CASSLGRGTGNEKLFF	TGCGCCAGCAGCTTGGGACGGGGAACAGGGAATGAAAAACTGTTTTTT
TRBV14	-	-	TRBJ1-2	CASSQEWQGYTF	TGTGCCAGCAGCCAAGAATGGCAAGGCTACACCTTC
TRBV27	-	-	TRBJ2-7	CASRRGHEQYF	TGTGCCAGCAGGCGGGGCCACGAGCAGTACTTC
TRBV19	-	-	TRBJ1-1	CASSPPRRTEAFF	TGTGCCAGTAGTCCACCTCGTCGGACTGAAGCTTTCTTT
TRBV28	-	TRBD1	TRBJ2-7	CASSPPPLGQGVYEQYF	TGTGCCAGCAGCCCCCCCCCTCTGGGACAGGGGGTATACGAGCAGTACTTC
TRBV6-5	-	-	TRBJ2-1	CASSYSEEYSYNEQFF	TGTGCCAGCAGTTACTCGGAGGAGTACTCCTACAATGAGCAGTTCTTC
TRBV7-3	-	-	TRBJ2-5	CASSSEGGETQYF	TGTGCCAGCAGCTCCGAAGGGGGAGAGACCCAGTACTTC
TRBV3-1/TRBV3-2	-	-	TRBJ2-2	CASSHPPGVAASGAGELFF	TGTGCCAGCAGCCACCCCCCCGGGGTAGCGGCATCGGGGGCCGGGGAGCTGTTTTTT
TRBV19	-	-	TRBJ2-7	CASSPQGIYEQYF	TGTGCCAGTAGCCCACAGGGAATCTACGAGCAGTACTTC
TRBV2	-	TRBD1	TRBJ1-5	CASRTNRGSNQPQHF	TGTGCCAGCAGAACGAACAGGGGAAGCAATCAGCCCCAGCATTTT